This T cell receptor beta chain stems from a study of T cells expressing NK-cell markers. 5'RACE template switching built TCR beta cDNA with unique molecular identifiers. From the 5' RACE reads, TCRdb lists one entry per CDR3 protein and no DNA. The sample table includes under 500,000 distinct CDR3 sequences. The length of the CDR3 is 13 residues. Germline lookup yields CDR1 MNHNS and CDR2 SASEGT. The sample consisted of blood T cells: a sorted CD56 or NKG2C T cell subset, CD4+ or CD8+ T cells, or bulk PBMC T cells (not recorded which). The sequence was collected from a woman between 18 and 75 years old in good health. This chain links TRBV6-1 with TRBJ2-1. The CDR3 loop is CASGVAGVNEQFF.